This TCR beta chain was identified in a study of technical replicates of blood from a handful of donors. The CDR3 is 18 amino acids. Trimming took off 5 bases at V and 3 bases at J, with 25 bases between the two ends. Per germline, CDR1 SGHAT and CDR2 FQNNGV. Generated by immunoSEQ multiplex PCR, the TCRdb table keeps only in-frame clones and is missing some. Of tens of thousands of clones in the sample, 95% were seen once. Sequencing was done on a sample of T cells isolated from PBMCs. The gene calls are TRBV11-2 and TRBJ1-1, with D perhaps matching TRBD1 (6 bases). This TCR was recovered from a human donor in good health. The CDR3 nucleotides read TGTGCCAGCAGCACCCACGAGGGGGTCTTTGAAAAGGACACTGAAGCTTTCTTT. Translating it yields CASSTHEGVFEKDTEAFF.